This T cell receptor beta chain was profiled in a study of blood T cell repertoires in COVID-19. Trimming took 8 bases from V and 0 from J, leaving 9 bases between them. Germline CDR1 is SGHVS and CDR2 is FQNEAQ. The CDR3 sequence is 13 residues long. Repertoires were generated with immunoSEQ multiplex PCR, while TCRdb's copy carries only in-frame clones and drops some. Altogether 200,000 to 250,000 clones are present, just under 85% being singletons, with the ten largest covering around 2%. The chain has TRBV7-8 and TRBJ2-3; D may be TRBD1 (6 bases). This TCR derives from a woman older than 75 with acute or convalescent COVID-19. Sequenced material: peripheral blood. CDR3 in amino acids: CASVGQSTDTQYF. CDR3 in DNA: TGTGCCAGCGTGGGACAAAGCACAGATACGCAGTATTTT.